This T cell receptor (beta chain) was identified in a study of blood T cell repertoires in COVID-19 (dated by TCRdb to about 2020). Context from the whole study: The collaborator samples originated in the United States, Italy and Spain and spanned the acute and convalescent phases of COVID-19. The material from the prospective study consisted of cDNA or gDNA derived from T cells, B-cell-depleted T cells, or PBMCs. The dataset comprised deeply sampled blood TCRbeta repertoires from subjects exposed to, actively infected with, or recovered from COVID-19. The repertoires were released in a freely available public database intended as a resource for research on the immune response to SARS-CoV-2. Samples were obtained from the ongoing ImmuneRACE study (first 160 participants) and from about 1,300 subjects provided by 6 global collaborators. Nearly every sample came with metadata listing a de-identified subject ID, COVID-19 status, age in years and sex. Where available, HLA class I and class II types were taken from metadata supplied by the sample provider and were not determined by assay-based typing. The research as a whole found: The amount of clinical and demographic metadata varied by source and participant and was provided uncurated.

From the cysteine through the phenylalanine, the CDR3 covers 15 amino acids. The CDR3 DNA has 45 bases and is translated from base 1. V and J are trimmed by 6 bases and 7 bases, and the gene matches miss 8 bases of the junction. CDR1 and CDR2, looked up from the germline V gene, are SNHLY and FYNNEI. Each collaborating institution followed its own protocols to collect whole blood in K2EDTA tubes. For TCRbeta analysis, collaborators shipped samples as frozen whole blood, isolated PBMCs, or DNA extracted from either of those sample types. A note on this clone: Its cognate antigen has yet to be identified. No base qualities exist here, and no much larger clone lies one base off it.

TCRbeta CDR3 regions were amplified from genomic DNA using the immunoSEQ Assay, a bias-controlled multiplex PCR. As for the authors' bioinformatics: The number of nucleated cells in each sample was estimated from the amplification of reference gene primers within the assay. Sequence reads were collapsed and filtered to measure the absolute abundance of every unique TCRbeta CDR3 rearrangement. For each sample, productive Simpson clonality was calculated as the square root of Simpson's diversity index across productive rearrangements. In TCRdb, the immuneACCESS table is reduced to in-frame sequences with V and J assigned. These tables do not hold every clone; where another copy was compared, an unresolved V gene accounts for under half, and the others remain unexplained. V, J and clone size are those of that table, while D and trimming were read from the DNA. Counted in this sample were some 200,000 clones; 84% of them appeared once. The biggest ten clones account for about 13% of the sample.

This sequence uses TRBV2 and TRBJ2-1, with 11 central nucleotides matching TRBD1. Sequenced input: peripheral blood. The clonotype comes from a human donor in a cohort sampled during active COVID-19. This receptor has the CDR3 CASRERDRGMNEQFF. The nucleotide sequence reads as follows: TGTGCCAGCAGAGAGAGGGACAGGGGGATGAATGAGCAGTTCTTC. Full variable domain (CDR3 extended with the reference TRBV2 and TRBJ2-1 proteins): EPEVTQTPSHQVTQMGQEVILRCVPISNHLYFYWYRQILGQKVEFLVSFYNNEISEKSEIFDDQFSVERPDGSNFTLKIRSTKLEDSAMYFCASRERDRGMNEQFFGPGTRLTVL.